Listed here are 8 T cell receptor beta chains from one sample, sequenced in a study of T cell clonotyping in hematopoietic cell transplantation. Profiling relied on immunoSEQ multiplex PCR, and the TCRdb table lists in-frame clones only, not all of them. This sample has approximately 20,000 clones, with about 82% found just once. The sample's time point: recipient sample about 28 days before transplant, after cytoreduction. Sample: peripheral blood mononuclear cells, taken before stem cell transplant. The source is a man in his forties or fifties with acute myeloid leukemia. Some clones in this sample may be carry-over from other donors' samples.

This rearrangement joins TRBV2 to TRBJ1-5; 9 positions agree with TRBD1. The germline V gene encodes CDR1 SNHLY and CDR2 FYNNEI. This CDR3 region has 15 residues. Trimming took 6 bases from V and 6 from J; bases not matched to a gene: 9. CDR3 in DNA: TGTGCCAGCAGCGCCGGGACAGGGATCGCTCAGCCCCAGCATTTT. It specifies CASSAGTGIAQPQHF.

This chain's CDR3 is CASRTSRATNEKLFF. CDR3 nucleotides: TGTGCCAGCAGGACCAGTCGGGCAACTAATGAAAAACTGTTTTTT. The chain is built from TRBV27 and TRBJ1-4; D is uncertain. CDR3 size: 15 residues. Germline lookup yields CDR1 MNHEY and CDR2 SMNVEV (reference sequence). V dropped 6 bases and J dropped 0 bases, with 11 bases sitting between them. The complete variable domain, with remaining parts taken from reference TRBV27 and TRBJ1-4, reads EAQVTQNPRYLITVTGKKLTVTCSQNMNHEYMSWYRQDPGLGLRQIYYSMNVEVTDKGDVPEGYKVSRKEKRNFPLILESPSPNQTSLYFCASRTSRATNEKLFFGSGTQLSVL.

This chain links TRBV10-3 with TRBJ1-6, with D uncertain. The CDR3 totals 14 residues. The germline V and J ends were trimmed by 6 bases and 5 bases, with 11 bases remaining between them. Germline V gene data show CDR1 as ENHRY and CDR2 as SYGVKD. The CDR3 is CAIRDGRNNSPLHF. As DNA, the CDR3 is TGTGCCATCAGGGACGGCCGGAATAATTCACCCCTCCACTTT.

The CDR3 DNA reads TGTGCCAGCAGCGAGTCTGGGGCCAACGTCCTGACTTTC. The encoded protein is CASSESGANVLTF. The chain recombines TRBV6-4 with TRBJ2-6; D gene uncertain. This CDR3 spans 13 amino acids. Germline lookup yields CDR1 MRHNA and CDR2 SNTAGT. V lost 6 bases and J lost 1, with 4 bases in between.

The rearrangement uses TRBV19 and TRBJ1-5, with D perhaps TRBD1 (5 bases). The CDR3 is 15 residues long. The V gene's germline CDR1 is LNHDA and CDR2 SQIVND (reference sequence). V was trimmed by 3 bases and J by 4 bases, leaving 13 bases between them. The CDR3 bases are TGTGCCAGTAGTATGCCCGGGGCGAGAAATCAGCCCCAGCATTTT. Translated: CASSMPGARNQPQHF. Together with reference TRBV19 and TRBJ1-5, the CDR3 gives the full variable domain: DGGITQSPKYLFRKEGQNVTLSCEQNLNHDAMYWYRQDPGQGLRLIYYSQIVNDFQKGDIAEGYSVSREKKESFPLTVTSAQKNPTAFYLCASSMPGARNQPQHFGDGTRLSIL.

This clone was recorded a few times. Here the CDR3 reads CASRGLVTEAFF. The CDR3 DNA reads as TGTGCCAGCAGGGGACTCGTCACTGAAGCTTTCTTT. The chain combines TRBV2 with TRBJ1-1; a weak D match, TRBD1 (5 bases). The ends were cut back, 6 bases at V and 4 bases at J, with 9 bases in the middle. The CDR3 runs to 12 residues. In germline, CDR1 is SNHLY, CDR2 FYNNEI.

V gene TRBV6-5 combines with J gene TRBJ1-3; weak D call: TRBD1 (5 bases). The germline V and J ends were trimmed by 8 bases and 4 bases, with 12 bases remaining between them. CDR3 length: 13 residues. Germline CDR1 MNHEY, CDR2 SVGAGI. CDR3 DNA sequence: TGTGCCAGCTCGGAGCAGGGAGGAAACACCATATATTTT. This translates into CASSEQGGNTIYF.

The rearrangement uses TRBV7-2 and TRBJ1-2; D is possibly TRBD1 (6 bases). Trimming took off 7 bases at V and 7 bases at J, with 13 bases between the two ends. CDR1 and CDR2 (germline): SGHTA, FQGNSA. The CDR3 has 12 residues. This chain's CDR3 is CASTLDRPGYTF. The CDR3 DNA follows: TGTGCCAGCACCCTGGACAGACCTGGCTACACCTTC.